Listed below are T cell receptor beta chains from one sample, sequenced in a study of CD8 T cells in Susac syndrome. One entry per CDR3 protein, called by TCRdb with MiXCR from the immunoSEQ multiplex PCR reads. The sample yields some 120,000 distinct CDR3 sequences, about 94% seen once. Sequencing was done on a sample of CD4+ T cells from PBMCs. All receptors derive from a human donor with multiple sclerosis. CDR3s leave out the opening cysteine and the closing phenylalanine or tryptophan. The order of the fields is CDR3 protein, V gene, J gene.

ASSWGSGGGADTQY,TRBV7-6,TRBJ2-3
ASSLLGAEQY,TRBV7-6,TRBJ2-7
ASSLADIYEQY,TRBV7-2,TRBJ2-7
ATKETINTEAF,TRBV24-1,TRBJ1-1
ASSVGINQPQH,TRBV9,TRBJ1-5
SAAPGQGWTEAF,TRBV29-1,TRBJ1-1
AWTGLAGFQETQY,TRBV30,TRBJ2-5
ASSGTSGSDIQY,TRBV18,TRBJ2-4
ASRQGQGHEQY,TRBV6-6,TRBJ2-7
ASTKMTGASGKLF,TRBV23-1,TRBJ1-4
ASSEQGSSGNTIY,TRBV2,TRBJ1-3
ASSRTGAEAF,TRBV6-1,TRBJ1-1
ASSKGGSRHNEQF,TRBV5-4,TRBJ2-1
AAGRAGDEQY,TRBV6-1,TRBJ2-7
ASRPGRASSEQF,TRBV6-6,TRBJ2-1
SARYTPPARGGYT,TRBV20-1,TRBJ1-2
ASRGGSRGAGELF,TRBV7-2,TRBJ2-2
ASRRGLSEKLF,TRBV6-1,TRBJ1-4
SATPPRGRETQY,TRBV20-1,TRBJ2-5
ASSAGLDGYNEQF,TRBV9,TRBJ2-1
ATSAPAVSPLH,TRBV24-1,TRBJ1-6
ASSLGQGIGQPQH,TRBV7-9,TRBJ1-5
SATTGQGYYGYT,TRBV20-1,TRBJ1-2
ASKGSEQY,TRBV2,TRBJ2-7
ASSSRQRNTEAF,TRBV18,TRBJ1-1
ASSPSLYEQY,TRBV7-2,TRBJ2-7
ASSPGTTYEQY,TRBV3-1,TRBJ2-7
ASSLDQSSYNEQF,TRBV7-2,TRBJ2-1
ASWRGNTGELF,TRBV28,TRBJ2-2
AISESGGTNYGYT,TRBV10-3,TRBJ1-2
ASSPPSSAGSGNTIY,TRBV18,TRBJ1-3
ASSLGTNSNTGELF,TRBV5-8,TRBJ2-2
ASSQGGPQY,TRBV4-3,TRBJ2-3
ASSLNIDEQF,TRBV6-1,TRBJ2-1
SAVQGEVGNTIY,TRBV20-1,TRBJ1-3
ASSRGHLSGANVLT,TRBV6-1,TRBJ2-6
ASSSLLSSYEQY,TRBV11-3,TRBJ2-7
ASRDQEPGQPQH,TRBV2,TRBJ1-5
ASTPSEEQY,TRBV7-9,TRBJ2-7
ASSPGTLGQF,TRBV18,TRBJ2-1
ATSEGRDGYT,TRBV24-1,TRBJ1-2
ASSQPGQGASETQY,TRBV4-2,TRBJ2-5
ASSLETSGSTDTQY,TRBV5-1,TRBJ2-3
SVTTGQGYGYT,TRBV29-1,TRBJ1-2
ASSQDRVGDTEAF,TRBV3-1,TRBJ1-1
ASRPGQGAYEQY,TRBV6-2/TRBV6-3,TRBJ2-7
ASSFTSDEQF,TRBV5-1,TRBJ2-1
ASSDASEAF,TRBV7-2,TRBJ1-1
ASIQGTNTEAF,TRBV5-1,TRBJ1-1